A single sample is the source of the 5 T cell receptor beta chains below, sequenced in a study of cytomegalovirus exposure and HLA in healthy donors. The PCR used 60 Vbeta and 13 Jbeta primers. Only in-frame clones appear in the TCRdb table, and some are missing; sequencing was by immunoSEQ multiplex PCR. This sample carries about 140,000 clones, 75% to 85% of them seen once, and the ten largest clones take about 7.4%. Material for sequencing was PBMCs. These receptors were taken from a woman between 45 and 60 years old in good health and CMV-seropositive.

This sequence joins TRBV4-1 and TRBJ1-4; D remains unclear. V lost 2 bases and J 5 bases, leaving 9 bases between the germline ends. CDR3 length: 14 residues. Germline CDR1 reads MGHRA; CDR2 reads YSYEKL. The CDR3 region has the DNA TGCGCCAGCAGCCAAAGATATGGCAATGAAAAACTGTTTTTT. It translates to CASSQRYGNEKLFF.

This sequence joins TRBV4-1 and TRBJ1-1, with 7 positions matching TRBD1. The trim removed 0 bases at V and 8 bases at J, leaving 6 bases unmatched. The length of the CDR3 is 14 residues. From germline, CDR1 is MGHRA and CDR2 YSYEKL. This chain's CDR3 is CASSQDAQGSEAFF. CDR3 bases: TGCGCCAGCAGCCAAGATGCACAGGGGTCGGAAGCTTTCTTT.

The V call is TRBV20-1, the J call TRBJ2-7; the D is unclear. Germline assignment: CDR1 DFQATT and CDR2 SNEGSKA (reference sequence). The CDR3 has 11 residues. The V and J ends lost 3 bases and 4 bases respectively, with 7 bases between them. The CDR3 spells CSASDGYEQYF. The CDR3 bases are TGCAGTGCTAGTGACGGGTACGAGCAGTACTTC.

The V gene is TRBV30, the J gene TRBJ1-5; tentative D call: TRBD1 (5 bases). Per the germline V gene, CDR1 is GTSNPN and CDR2 is SVGIG (reference sequence). This CDR3 is built from 16 residues. V was pared by 0 bases and J by 3 bases, with 15 bases between. The DNA for the CDR3 is TGTGCCTGGAGTGTACGAACGGCAGGGTACAATCAGCCCCAGCATTTT. Its translation: CAWSVRTAGYNQPQHF.

J is TRBJ1-5 and V is TRBV6-1; 7 positions match TRBD1. Germline V gene data show CDR1 as MNHNS and CDR2 as SASEGT. This CDR3 has 13 amino acids. V was pared by 4 bases and J by 5 bases, with 2 bases of the junction left unmatched. CDR3 protein: CASSVQGDQPQHF. The CDR3 DNA reads TGTGCCAGCAGTGTCCAGGGGGATCAGCCCCAGCATTTT.